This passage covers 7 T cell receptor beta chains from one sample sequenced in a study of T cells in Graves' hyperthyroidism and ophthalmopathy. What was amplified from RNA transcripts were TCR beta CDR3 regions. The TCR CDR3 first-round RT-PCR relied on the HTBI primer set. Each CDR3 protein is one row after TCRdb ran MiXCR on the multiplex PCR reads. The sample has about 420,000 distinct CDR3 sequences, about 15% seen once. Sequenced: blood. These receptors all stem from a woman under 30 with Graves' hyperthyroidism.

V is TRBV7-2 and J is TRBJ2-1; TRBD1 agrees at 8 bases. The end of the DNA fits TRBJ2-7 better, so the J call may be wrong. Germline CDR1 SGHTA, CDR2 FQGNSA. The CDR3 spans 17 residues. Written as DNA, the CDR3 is TGTGCCAGCAGCTTAGTGGGGCAGGGGGCTCCTAGAGGTGAGCAGTACTTC. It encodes CASSLVGQGAPRGEQYF.

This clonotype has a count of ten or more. This CDR3 is CSARKSVVYEQYF. CDR3 DNA sequence: TGCAGTGCTAGGAAGAGCGTAGTCTACGAGCAGTACTTC. The chain recombines TRBV20-1 with TRBJ2-7, with unresolved D. V was cut by 3 bases and J by 3 bases, with 12 bases left in between. The V gene's germline CDR1 is DFQATT and CDR2 SNEGSKA (reference sequence). The CDR3 runs 13 residues.

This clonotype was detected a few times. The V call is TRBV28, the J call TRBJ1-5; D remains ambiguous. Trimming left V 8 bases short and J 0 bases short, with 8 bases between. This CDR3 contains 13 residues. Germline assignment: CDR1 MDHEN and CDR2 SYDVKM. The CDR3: CASRRHSNQPQHF. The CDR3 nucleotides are TGTGCCAGCCGACGGCATAGCAATCAGCCCCAGCATTTT.

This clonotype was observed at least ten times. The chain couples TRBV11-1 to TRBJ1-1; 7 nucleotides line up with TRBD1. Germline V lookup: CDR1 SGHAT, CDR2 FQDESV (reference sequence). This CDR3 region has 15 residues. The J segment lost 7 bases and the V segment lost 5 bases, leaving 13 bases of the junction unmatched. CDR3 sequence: CASSTWTGPALEAFF. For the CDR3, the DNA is TGTGCCAGCAGCACCTGGACAGGTCCAGCGCTTGAAGCTTTCTTT. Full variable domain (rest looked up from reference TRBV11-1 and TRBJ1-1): EAEVAQSPRYKITEKSQAVAFWCDPISGHATLYWYRQILGQGPELLVQFQDESVVDDSQLPKDRFSAERLKGVDSTLKIQPAELGDSAMYLCASSTWTGPALEAFFGQGTRLTVV.

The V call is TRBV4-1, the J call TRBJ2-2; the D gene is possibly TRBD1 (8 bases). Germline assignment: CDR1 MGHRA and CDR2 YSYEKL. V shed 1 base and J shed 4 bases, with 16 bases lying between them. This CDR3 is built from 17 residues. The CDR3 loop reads CASSQANNRGGTGELFF. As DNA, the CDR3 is TGCGCCAGCAGCCAAGCGAATAACAGGGGGGGCACCGGGGAGCTGTTTTTT.

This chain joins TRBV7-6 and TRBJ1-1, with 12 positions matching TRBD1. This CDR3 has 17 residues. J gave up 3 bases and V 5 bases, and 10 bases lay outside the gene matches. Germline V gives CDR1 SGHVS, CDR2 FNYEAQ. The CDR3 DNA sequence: TGTGCCAGCAGCACGGGACAGGGGGCGAGTTGGTACACTGAAGCTTTCTTT. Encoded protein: CASSTGQGASWYTEAFF.

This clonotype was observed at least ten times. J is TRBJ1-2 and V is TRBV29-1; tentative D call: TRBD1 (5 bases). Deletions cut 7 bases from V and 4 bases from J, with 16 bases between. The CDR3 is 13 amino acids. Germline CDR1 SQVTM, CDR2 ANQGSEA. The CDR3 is CSAASGVLYGYTF. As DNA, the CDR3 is TGCAGCGCCGCGTCGGGGGTCCTCTATGGCTACACCTTC.